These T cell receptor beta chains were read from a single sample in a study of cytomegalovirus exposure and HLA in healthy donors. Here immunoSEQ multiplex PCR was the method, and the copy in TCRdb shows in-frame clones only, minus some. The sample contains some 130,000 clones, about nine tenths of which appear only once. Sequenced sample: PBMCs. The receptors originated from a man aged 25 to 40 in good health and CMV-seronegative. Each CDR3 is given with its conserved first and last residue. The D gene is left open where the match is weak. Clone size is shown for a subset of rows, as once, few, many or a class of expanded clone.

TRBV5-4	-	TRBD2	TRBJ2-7	TGTGCCAGCAGCCTCCGAGCGGGAAGCTCCTACGAGCAGTACTTC	CASSLRAGSSYEQYF
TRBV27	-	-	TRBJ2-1	TGTGCCAGCAGTGTACAGGGAAATGAGCAGTTCTTC	CASSVQGNEQFF
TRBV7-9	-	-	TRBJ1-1	TGTGCCAGCAGCTTAGCCCGGGTGGGAGGAATGCTTGGCACTGAAGCTTTCTTT	CASSLARVGGMLGTEAFF
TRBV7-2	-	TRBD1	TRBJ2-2	TGTGCCAGCAGCGGGACAGGGGTTAGCGGGGAGCTGTTTTTT	CASSGTGVSGELFF
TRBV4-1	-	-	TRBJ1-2	TGCGCCAGCAGCCCGTTAAAGGGTTCAGGGGACGGCTACACCTTC	CASSPLKGSGDGYTF
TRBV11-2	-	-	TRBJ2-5	TGTGCCAGCAGCTACAGGGTAGAAGAGACCCAGTACTTC	CASSYRVEETQYF
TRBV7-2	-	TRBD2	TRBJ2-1	TGTGCCAGCAGCTTAGTGGCGGGAGCGGGTCGCAGTGAGCAGTTCTTC	CASSLVAGAGRSEQFF
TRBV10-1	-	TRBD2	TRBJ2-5	TGCGCCAGCAGTGATCGGGCTAGCGGGACCCAAGAGACCCAGTACTTC	CASSDRASGTQETQYF
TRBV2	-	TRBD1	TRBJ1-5	TGTGCCAGCAGTGAAGGGGGACAGGGGTCCCAGCCCCAGCATTTT	CASSEGGQGSQPQHF
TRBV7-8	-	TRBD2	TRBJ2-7	TGTGCCAGCAGCTTGGATAGCGGGAGAGTAAACGAGCAGTACTTC	CASSLDSGRVNEQYF
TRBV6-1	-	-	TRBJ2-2	TGTGCCAGCAGTGTCGGGATAAACACCGGGGAGCTGTTTTTT	CASSVGINTGELFF
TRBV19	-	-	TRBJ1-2	TGTGCCAGTAGTATCCAAGTCGCGGCGGGTGGCTACACCTTC	CASSIQVAAGGYTF
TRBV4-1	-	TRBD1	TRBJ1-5	TGCGCCAGCAGCCAAGATAAGGAGGGGGCAAGGCAGCCCCAGCATTTT	CASSQDKEGARQPQHF
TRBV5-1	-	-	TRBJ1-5	TGCGCCAGCAGCTTTAAATCAGGGGCAGGGCAGCCCCAGCATTTT	CASSFKSGAGQPQHF
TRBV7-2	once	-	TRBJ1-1	TGTGCCAGCAGCTTAGTACCCGCTACAGTCGCTGAAGCTTTCTTT	CASSLVPATVAEAFF
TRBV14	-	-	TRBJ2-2	TGTGCCAGCAGCCAAGGATCGGTTACCGGGGAGCTGTTTTTT	CASSQGSVTGELFF
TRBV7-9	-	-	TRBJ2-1	TGTGCCAGCAGCCCTGACTCTCGGAGTGGTAATGAGCAGTTCTTC	CASSPDSRSGNEQFF
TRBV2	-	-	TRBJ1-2	TGTGCCAGTGGGACATCCGGGAGGGACTTC	CASGTSGRDF
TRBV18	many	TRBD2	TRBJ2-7	TGTGCCAGCTCACCACCGGTAACTAGCGGGAGGGGAACCTACGAGCAGTACTTC	CASSPPVTSGRGTYEQYF
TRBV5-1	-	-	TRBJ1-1	TGCGCCAGCAGCTTTGGGCCCCGCGTCACTGAAGCTTTCTTT	CASSFGPRVTEAFF
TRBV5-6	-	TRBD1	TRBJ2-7	TGTGCCAGCAGCTTTGTAGGTCTAGGGACAGGGGGCTACGAGCAGTACTTC	CASSFVGLGTGGYEQYF
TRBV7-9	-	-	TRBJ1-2	TGTGCCAGCAGCACCACAGGTCTCTGGGGCTACACCTTC	CASSTTGLWGYTF
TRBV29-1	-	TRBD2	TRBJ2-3	TGCAGCCATGCGGGGGGGAGCACAGATACGCAGTATTTT	CSHAGGSTDTQYF
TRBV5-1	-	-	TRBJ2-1	TGCGCCAGCAGCTCCTATCGCGGGACCCTGATGTACAATGAGCAGTTCTTC	CASSSYRGTLMYNEQFF
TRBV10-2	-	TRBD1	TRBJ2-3	TGCGCCAGCAGTGAGGGGACAGCGGTGACCGCAAGCACAGATACGCAGTATTTT	CASSEGTAVTASTDTQYF
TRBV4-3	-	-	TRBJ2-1	TGCGCCAGCAGCCAAGATACCGGCGGTGAGCAGTTCTTC	CASSQDTGGEQFF
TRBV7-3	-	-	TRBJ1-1	TGTGCCAGCAGCCCCCGAGGTGGGGCAGGGAACACTGAAGCTTTCTTT	CASSPRGGAGNTEAFF
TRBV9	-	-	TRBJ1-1	TGTGCCAGCAGCGCAATGAACACTGAAGCTTTCTTT	CASSAMNTEAFF
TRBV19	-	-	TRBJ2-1	TGTGCCAGTACCGGGACTCATAATGAGCAGTTCTTC	CASTGTHNEQFF
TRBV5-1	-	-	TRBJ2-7	TGCGCCAGCAGCTTGGAAGGGGACTCCTACGAGCAGTACTTC	CASSLEGDSYEQYF
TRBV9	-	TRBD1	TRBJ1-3	TGTGCCAGCAGCAAGCAGGGGGGAGGAAACACCATATATTTT	CASSKQGGGNTIYF
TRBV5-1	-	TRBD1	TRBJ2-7	TGCGCCAGCAGCTTAATACAACCGGGACAGACCCTTTCTTACGAGCAGTACTTC	CASSLIQPGQTLSYEQYF
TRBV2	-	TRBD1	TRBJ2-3	TGTGCCAGCAGTGAAGGGGACAGGGTACAGTATTTT	CASSEGDRVQYF
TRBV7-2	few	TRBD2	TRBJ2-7	TGTGCCAGCGTTAAGCGGGAGGGCTACGAGCAGTACTTC	CASVKREGYEQYF
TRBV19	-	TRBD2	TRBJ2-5	TGTGCCAGTGGCGGGGGGATGGCCCAGTACTTC	CASGGGMAQYF
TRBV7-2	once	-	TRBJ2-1	TGTGCCAGCAGCTCGAGCGGCCCATACAATGAGCAGTTCTTC	CASSSSGPYNEQFF
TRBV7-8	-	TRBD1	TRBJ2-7	TGTGCCAGCAGCTTAGCGCCGGCAGGGGGCTACGAGCAGTACTTC	CASSLAPAGGYEQYF
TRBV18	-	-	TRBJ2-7	TGTGCCAGCTCACCACCCGCCAGTGGAGTCTACGAGCAGTACTTC	CASSPPASGVYEQYF
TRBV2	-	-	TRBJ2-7	TGTGCCCATAGCGAGGTGGGGTCCTCCTACGAGCAGTACTTC	CAHSEVGSSYEQYF
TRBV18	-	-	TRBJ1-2	TGTGCCAGCTCACCACCAAACAGGGTTTATGGCTACACCTTC	CASSPPNRVYGYTF
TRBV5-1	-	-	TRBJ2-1	TGCGCCAGCAGCTTGGCAGCGGGCCGCTACAATGAGCAGTTCTTC	CASSLAAGRYNEQFF
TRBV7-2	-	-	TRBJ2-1	TGTGCCAGCAGCCAAGGGAGCTCCTACAATGAGCAGTTCTTC	CASSQGSSYNEQFF
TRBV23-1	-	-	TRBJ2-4	TGCGCCAGCAGTCTTAGCCCGGGACATAAAAAACCAAACATTCAGTACTTC	CASSLSPGHKKPNIQYF
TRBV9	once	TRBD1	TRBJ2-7	TGTGCCAGCAGCGCCGGACAGGGTGTATACGAGCAGTACTTC	CASSAGQGVYEQYF
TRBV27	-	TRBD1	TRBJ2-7	TGTGCCAGCAGTGACCGGGACAGGGGTTACGAGCAGTACTTC	CASSDRDRGYEQYF
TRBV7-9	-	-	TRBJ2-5	TGTGCCAGCAGCCACGAGGCGACCCAGTACTTC	CASSHEATQYF
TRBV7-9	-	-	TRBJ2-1	TGTGCCAGCAGCTTTGATGGCGGGATGAGCTACAATGAGCAGTTCTTC	CASSFDGGMSYNEQFF
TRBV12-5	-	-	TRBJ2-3	TGTGCTAGTGGTTTGGTACTGATCACAGATACGCAGTATTTT	CASGLVLITDTQYF
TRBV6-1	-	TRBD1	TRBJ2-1	TGTGCCAGCAGGTTACAGGGGAGAAATGAGCAGTTCTTC	CASRLQGRNEQFF
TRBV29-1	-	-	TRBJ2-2	TGCAGCGTTGAGATGGACAGCTATGCTACGAACACCGGGGAGCTGTTTTTT	CSVEMDSYATNTGELFF
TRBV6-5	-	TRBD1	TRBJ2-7	TGTGCCAGCGGAGTACAGGGGGTGATGGGGGAGCAGTACTTC	CASGVQGVMGEQYF
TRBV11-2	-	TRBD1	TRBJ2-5	TGTGCCAGCAGCTTAGATCGGTCCAGGGGGCGAGAGACCCAGTACTTC	CASSLDRSRGRETQYF